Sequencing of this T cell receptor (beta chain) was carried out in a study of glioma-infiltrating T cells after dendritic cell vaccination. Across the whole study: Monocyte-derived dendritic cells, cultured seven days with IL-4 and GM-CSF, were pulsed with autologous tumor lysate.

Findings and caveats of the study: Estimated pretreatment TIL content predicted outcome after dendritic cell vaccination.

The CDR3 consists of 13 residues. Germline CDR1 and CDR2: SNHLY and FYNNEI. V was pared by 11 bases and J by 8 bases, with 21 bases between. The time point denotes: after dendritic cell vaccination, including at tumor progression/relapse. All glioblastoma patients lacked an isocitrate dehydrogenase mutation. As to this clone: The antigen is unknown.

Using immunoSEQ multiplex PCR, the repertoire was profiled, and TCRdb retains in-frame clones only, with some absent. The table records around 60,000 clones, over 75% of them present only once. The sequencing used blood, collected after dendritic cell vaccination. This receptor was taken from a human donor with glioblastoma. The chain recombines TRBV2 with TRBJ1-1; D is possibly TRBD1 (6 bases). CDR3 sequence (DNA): TGTGCCGGGTCCGGGACACCTGTATCCGAAGCTTTCTTT. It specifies CAGSGTPVSEAFF.